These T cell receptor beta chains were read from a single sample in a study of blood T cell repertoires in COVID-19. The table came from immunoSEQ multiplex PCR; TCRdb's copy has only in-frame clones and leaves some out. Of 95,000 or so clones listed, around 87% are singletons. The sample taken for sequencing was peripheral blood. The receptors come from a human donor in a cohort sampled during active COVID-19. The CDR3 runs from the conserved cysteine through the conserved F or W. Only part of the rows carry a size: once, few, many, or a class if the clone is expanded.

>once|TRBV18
CASSPIGLGANTEAFF
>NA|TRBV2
CAGRTGMGQETQYF
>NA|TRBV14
CASSQDWGGISTEAFF
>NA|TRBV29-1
CSVEGLDRVYGYTF
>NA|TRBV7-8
CASSLVLPGTGVFNQPQHF
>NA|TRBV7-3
CASSSGQFANYGYTF
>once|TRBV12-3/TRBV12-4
CASRPGYHGYTF
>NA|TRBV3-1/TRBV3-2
CASSRPTGFQSPLHF
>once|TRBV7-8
CASSSQYTEAFF
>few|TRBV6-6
CASSYSSATNEKLFF
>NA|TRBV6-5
CASTFGGPNYGYTF
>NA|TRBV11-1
CASSLARPGQGTNEQFF
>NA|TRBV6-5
CASSYRPASRDEQYF
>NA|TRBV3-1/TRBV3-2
CASSRSGSPGETQYF
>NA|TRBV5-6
CASSLALGNNEQFF
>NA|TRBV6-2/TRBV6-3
CASSAGGGRSTGELFF
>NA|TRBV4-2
CASSQSGTVDSTNEKLFF
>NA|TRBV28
CASRVAGTTYNEQFF
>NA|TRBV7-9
CASSLGGVSGYTF
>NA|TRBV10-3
CAIRTSGGAGEQYF
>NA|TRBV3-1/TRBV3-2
CASSQGYGGQGHYEQYF
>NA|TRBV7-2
CASSPPSYEQYF
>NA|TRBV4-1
CASSHAGTSGGKEQFF
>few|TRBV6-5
CATAGYSNQPQHF
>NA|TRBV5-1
CASSLGGQRSPLHF
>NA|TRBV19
CASTNQGVGGGAGELFF
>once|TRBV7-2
CASSLGTGNYNSPLHF
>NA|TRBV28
CASSPPPGNTEAFF
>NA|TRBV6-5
CASFQGYEQYF
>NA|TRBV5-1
CASSNGQGDEQYF
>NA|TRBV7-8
CASSFSMQGNTIYF
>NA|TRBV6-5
CASSKGQGLGYTF
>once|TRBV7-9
CASSLILAGLKETQYF
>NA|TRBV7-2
CASSFRDRAPNYGYTF
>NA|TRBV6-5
CASRVPGSTDTQYF
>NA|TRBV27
CASSQRGTQETQYF
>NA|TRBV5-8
CASSLSQATPSYTF
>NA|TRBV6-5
CASRVTGENEKLFF
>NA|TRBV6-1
CASSERGFDQPQHF
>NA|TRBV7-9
CASSETGTPKREQYF
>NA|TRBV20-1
CSASKGTGFGSNQPQHF
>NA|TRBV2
CASSERQGMNQPQHF
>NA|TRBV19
CASSFSRNSPLHF
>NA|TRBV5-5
CASSLDSYSVTQYF
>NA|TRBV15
CATSRDAGSGETQYF
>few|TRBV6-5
CASILGTPADTQYF